These 8 T cell receptor beta chains share one sample of origin, sequenced in a study of T cells of healthy individuals. TCRdb re-called the 5' RACE reads with MiXCR, one entry per CDR3 protein. The table lists 60,000 to 75,000 distinct CDR3 sequences, around 15% of them singletons. The receptors derive from a human donor in good health.

This clonotype occurred many times. V is TRBV12-5 and J is TRBJ1-1; no clear D gene. CDR1 is LGHNT, CDR2 FRNRAP, per germline. The CDR3 runs 11 residues. V shed 5 bases and J shed 11 bases, with 12 bases lying between them. CDR3 sequence reads: CASGPSPAAFF. In DNA form, the CDR3 reads TGTGCTAGTGGTCCCTCCCCAGCGGCTTTCTTT.

This clonotype was seen ten or more times. V and J are TRBV3-1 and TRBJ1-5, with 9 bases lining up with TRBD1. This CDR3 contains 15 residues. Germline V CDR1 and CDR2: LGHDT, YNNKEL (reference sequence). Trimming at V came to 1 base and at J to 7 bases, leaving 5 bases not matched to a gene. The CDR3 reads CASSQGTGVGQPQHF. The CDR3 DNA sequence: TGTGCCAGCAGCCAAGGGACAGGGGTAGGACAGCCCCAGCATTTT.

This sequence joins TRBV28 and TRBJ2-1, with 13 positions matching TRBD2. This CDR3 comprises 14 residues. Germline assignment: CDR1 MDHEN and CDR2 SYDVKM. Trimming at V came to 6 bases and at J to 12 bases, leaving 8 bases not matched to a gene. CDR3 coding DNA: TGTGCCAGCAGAGGACTAGCGGGGGACAGGGGGCAGTTCTTC. Encoded protein: CASRGLAGDRGQFF.

In its sample, this clonotype was seen many times. The chain carries TRBV28 and TRBJ2-7, with a possible D match to TRBD2 (5 bases). Germline V lookup: CDR1 MDHEN, CDR2 SYDVKM. The length of the CDR3 is 14 residues. Trimming removed 4 bases at V and 0 bases at J, with 10 bases between. CDR3: CASSSPGISYEQYF. CDR3 bases: TGTGCCAGCAGTTCCCCCGGGATCTCCTACGAGCAGTACTTC.

This clonotype was observed many times. The chain recombines TRBV14 with TRBJ2-7, with D unresolved. The V gene's germline CDR1 is SGHDN and CDR2 FVKESK. The CDR3 is 13 amino acids. Trimming removed 0 bases from V and 3 bases from J, with 6 bases in between. The CDR3 spells CASSQDWGYEQYF. CDR3 coding DNA: TGTGCCAGCAGCCAAGATTGGGGCTACGAGCAGTACTTC.

V and J are TRBV20-1 and TRBJ1-5; D may be TRBD1 (5 bases). The V end was cut by 7 bases, the J end by 4 bases, with 14 bases between. In germline, CDR1 is DFQATT, CDR2 SNEGSKA (reference sequence). The CDR3 spans 13 residues. CDR3 DNA: TGCAGTGTCACAGGCCCGGTGAATCAGCCCCAGCATTTT. It is translated as CSVTGPVNQPQHF.

The chain joins TRBV21-1 to TRBJ1-5; whether TRBD1, the table's D call, matches the DNA was not checked. TRBV21-1 is a recognized pseudogene. The CDR3 is 17 amino acids. The CDR3 sequence is CASSPQTGLDGNQPQHF. The CDR3 nucleotides read TGTGCCAGCAGCCCCCAGACAGGCTTGGATGGCAATCAGCCCCAGCATTTT.

This clonotype has a handful of counts. The chain carries TRBV5-1 and TRBJ2-7; 8 bases match TRBD1. Germline V gene sequence: CDR1 SGHRS, CDR2 YFSETQ. V was pared by 4 bases and J by 4 bases, with 10 bases of the junction left unmatched. CDR3 length equals 15 residues. CDR3 sequence (DNA): TGCGCCAGCAGCCCCGACAGGGGTCTGAGGTACGAGCAGTACTTC. Translation: CASSPDRGLRYEQYF. The entire variable domain, with the rest obtained from reference TRBV5-1 and TRBJ2-7, is as follows: KAGVTQTPRYLIKTRGQQVTLSCSPISGHRSVSWYQQTPGQGLQFLFEYFSETQRNKGNFPGRFSGRQFSNSRSEMNVSTLELGDSALYLCASSPDRGLRYEQYFGPGTRLTVT.